This T cell receptor beta chain was observed in a study of vaccination effects on CD4 cells after COVID-19. Findings and caveats of the study: Marked clonal contraction was seen late after vaccination (in both infection- and vaccine-induced clones). Recruitment yielded few convalescent patients, and the study had no early post-infection timepoints.

Data came from immunoSEQ multiplex PCR; TCRdb stores just in-frame clones and leaves some out. The table includes 20,000 to 25,000 clones, roughly 75% detected once. Culture lasted roughly eleven days before CD4+ T cell isolation. Previously uninfected by SARS-CoV-2, the vaccine recipients also showed negative nucleocapsid antibodies. The authors replaced half the medium with IL-2 medium on days 3 and 7. The CDR3 length is 15 residues. With 1 base clipped from V and 5 bases from J, the junction kept 7 bases outside the gene matches. The V gene's germline CDR1 is SGHTA and CDR2 FQGNSA. Of note for this clone: The target antigen is unknown.

The rearrangement links TRBV7-2 to TRBJ1-2, with TRBD1 matching 7 bases. The sequencing here drew on CD4+ T cells from PBMCs cultured without peptide, taken before COVID-19 vaccination. The clonotype was recovered from a human donor who received a COVID-19 vaccine. The CDR3 region has the DNA TGTGCCAGCAGCTTAGGAGCAGGGGGGGGGTATGGCTACACCTTC. It translates to CASSLGAGGGYGYTF.